The 4 T cell receptor beta chains given below trace back to one sample, sequenced in a study of cytomegalovirus exposure and HLA in healthy donors. In the PCR, 60 Vbeta and 13 Jbeta primers were used. TCRdb's table, derived via immunoSEQ multiplex PCR, lists solely in-frame clones and lacks some. This sample yields some 120,000 clones, of which roughly 71% are seen a single time; 5.8% belongs to the top ten. Sequencing was done on a sample of PBMCs. The origin of the receptors is a woman between 45 and 60 years old in good health and CMV-seropositive.

This rearrangement joins TRBV29-1 to TRBJ1-5, with a possible D match to TRBD1 (6 bases). The V and J ends lost 4 bases and 0 bases respectively, with 10 bases between them. Germline CDR1 is SQVTM and CDR2 is ANQGSEA. The CDR3 spans 14 residues. In nucleotides, the CDR3 is TGCAGCGTTGGAGCAGGGGATAGCAATCAGCCCCAGCATTTT. This sequence encodes CSVGAGDSNQPQHF.

The table lists this clone with a few counts. This chain links TRBV5-4 with TRBJ1-4; the D is unclear. The V end was cut by 4 bases, the J end by 8 bases, with 12 bases between. The CDR3 is made up of 13 amino acids. Germline CDR1 reads SGHNT; CDR2 reads YYREEE (reference sequence). CDR3: CASSLRSSEKLFF. CDR3 nucleotide sequence: TGTGCCAGCAGCCTTAGATCGAGCGAAAAACTGTTTTTT.

This clone was observed at least ten times. The chain employs TRBV5-1 and TRBJ2-6; D gene uncertain. CDR1 is SGHRS, CDR2 YFSETQ, per germline. This CDR3 comprises 16 residues. The V end was cut by 0 bases, the J end by 0 bases, with 7 bases between. The CDR3 DNA follows: TGCGCCAGCAGCTTGGTACAGACCTCTGGGGCCAACGTCCTGACTTTC. Amino acids: CASSLVQTSGANVLTF.

CDR3 in amino acids: CASSIAPGTYYEQYF. The DNA for the CDR3 is TGTGCCAGTAGTATAGCCCCCGGGACATACTACGAGCAGTACTTC. This chain uses TRBV19 with TRBJ2-7, with D possibly TRBD1 on 6 matching bases. Looked up from germline, CDR1 is LNHDA and CDR2 is SQIVND (reference sequence). The CDR3 extends over 15 amino acids. V lost 1 base, J lost 3 bases, and 13 bases lay in between.